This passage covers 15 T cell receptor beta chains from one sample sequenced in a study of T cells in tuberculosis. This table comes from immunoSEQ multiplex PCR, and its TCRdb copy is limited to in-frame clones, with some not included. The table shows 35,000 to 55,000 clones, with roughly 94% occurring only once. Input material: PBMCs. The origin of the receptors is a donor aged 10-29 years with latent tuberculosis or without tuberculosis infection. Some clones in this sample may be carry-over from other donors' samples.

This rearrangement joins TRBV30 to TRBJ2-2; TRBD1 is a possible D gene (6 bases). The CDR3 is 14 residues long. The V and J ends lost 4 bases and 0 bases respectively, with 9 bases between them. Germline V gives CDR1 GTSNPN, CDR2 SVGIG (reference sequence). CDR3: CAWTRTANTGELFF. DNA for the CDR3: TGTGCCTGGACCCGGACAGCGAACACCGGGGAGCTGTTTTTT.

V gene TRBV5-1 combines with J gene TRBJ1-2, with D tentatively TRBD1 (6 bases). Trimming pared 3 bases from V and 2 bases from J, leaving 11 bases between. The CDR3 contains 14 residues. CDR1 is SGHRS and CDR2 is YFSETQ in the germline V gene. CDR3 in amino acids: CASSYSGVNYGYTF. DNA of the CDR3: TGCGCCAGCAGCTATTCAGGGGTGAACTATGGCTACACCTTC.

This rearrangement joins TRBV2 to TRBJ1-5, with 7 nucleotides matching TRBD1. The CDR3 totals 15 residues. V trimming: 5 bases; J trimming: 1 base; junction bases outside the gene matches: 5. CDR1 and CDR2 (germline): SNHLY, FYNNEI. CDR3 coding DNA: TGTGCCAGCAGTCCGGGACAGACGAGCAATCAGCCCCAGCATTTT. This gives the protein CASSPGQTSNQPQHF.

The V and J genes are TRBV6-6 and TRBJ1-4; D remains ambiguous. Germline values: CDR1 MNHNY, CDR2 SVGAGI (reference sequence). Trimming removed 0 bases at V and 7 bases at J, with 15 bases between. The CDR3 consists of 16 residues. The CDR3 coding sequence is TGTGCCAGCAGTTACTCGATTATGAGTTTTAGTGAAAAACTGTTTTTT. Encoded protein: CASSYSIMSFSEKLFF.

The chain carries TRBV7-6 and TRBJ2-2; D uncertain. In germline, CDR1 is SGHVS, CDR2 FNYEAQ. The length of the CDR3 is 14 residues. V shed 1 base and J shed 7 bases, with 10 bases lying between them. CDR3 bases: TGTGCCAGCAGCTTAGGGCTAGTCAACGGGGAGCTGTTTTTT. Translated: CASSLGLVNGELFF.

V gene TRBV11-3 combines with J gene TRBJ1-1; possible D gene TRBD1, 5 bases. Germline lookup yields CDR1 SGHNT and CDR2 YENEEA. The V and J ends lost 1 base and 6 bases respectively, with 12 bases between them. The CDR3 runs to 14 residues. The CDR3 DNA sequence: TGTGCCAGCAGCTTAGGGGGGAGGGCCGCTGAAGCTTTCTTT. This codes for CASSLGGRAAEAFF.

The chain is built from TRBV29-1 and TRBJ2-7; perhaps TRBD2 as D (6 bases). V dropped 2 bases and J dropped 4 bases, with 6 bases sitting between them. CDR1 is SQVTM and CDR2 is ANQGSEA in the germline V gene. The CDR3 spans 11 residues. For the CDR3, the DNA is TGCAGCGTTGAACGGGGGTACGAGCAGTACTTC. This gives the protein CSVERGYEQYF.

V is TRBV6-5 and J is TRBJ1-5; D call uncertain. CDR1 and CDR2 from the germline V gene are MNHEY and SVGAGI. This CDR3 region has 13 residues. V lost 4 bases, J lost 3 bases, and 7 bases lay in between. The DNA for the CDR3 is TGTGCCAGCAGTTCCGAGTCCAATCAGCCCCAGCATTTT. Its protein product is CASSSESNQPQHF.

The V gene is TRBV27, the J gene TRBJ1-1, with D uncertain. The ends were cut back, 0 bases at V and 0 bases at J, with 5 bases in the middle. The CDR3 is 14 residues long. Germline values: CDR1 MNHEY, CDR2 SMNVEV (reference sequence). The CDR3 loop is CASSLSVMNTEAFF. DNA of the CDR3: TGTGCCAGCAGTTTATCCGTAATGAACACTGAAGCTTTCTTT.

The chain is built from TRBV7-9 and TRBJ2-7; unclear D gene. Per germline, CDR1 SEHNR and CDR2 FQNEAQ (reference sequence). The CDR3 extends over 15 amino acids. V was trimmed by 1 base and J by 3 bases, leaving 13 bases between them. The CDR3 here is CASSLGSQLNYEQYF. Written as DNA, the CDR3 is TGTGCCAGCAGCTTAGGGTCCCAGTTAAACTACGAGCAGTACTTC.

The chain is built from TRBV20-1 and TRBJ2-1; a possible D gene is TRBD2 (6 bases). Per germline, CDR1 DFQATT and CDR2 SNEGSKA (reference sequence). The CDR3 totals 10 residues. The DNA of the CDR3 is TGCGGCGGGACTCTCAATGAGCAGTTCTTC. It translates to CGGTLNEQFF.

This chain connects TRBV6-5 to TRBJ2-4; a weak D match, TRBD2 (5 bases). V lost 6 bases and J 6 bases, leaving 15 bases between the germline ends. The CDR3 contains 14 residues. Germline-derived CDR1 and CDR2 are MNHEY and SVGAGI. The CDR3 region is CASSPGMFGNIQYF. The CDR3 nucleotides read TGTGCCAGCAGCCCCGGGATGTTTGGAAACATTCAGTACTTC.

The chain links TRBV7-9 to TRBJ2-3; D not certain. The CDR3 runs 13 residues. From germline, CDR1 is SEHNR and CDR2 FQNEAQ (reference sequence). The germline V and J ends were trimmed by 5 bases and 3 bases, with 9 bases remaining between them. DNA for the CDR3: TGTGCCAGCAGCCCGCGCTTAACAGATACGCAGTATTTT. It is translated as CASSPRLTDTQYF.

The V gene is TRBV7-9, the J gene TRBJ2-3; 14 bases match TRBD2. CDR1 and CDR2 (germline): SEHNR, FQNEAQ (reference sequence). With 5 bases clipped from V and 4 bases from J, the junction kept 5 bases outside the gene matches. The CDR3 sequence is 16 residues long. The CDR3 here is CASSLGTSGSSDTQYF. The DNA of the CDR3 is TGTGCCAGCAGCCTAGGGACTAGCGGGAGTTCAGATACGCAGTATTTT.

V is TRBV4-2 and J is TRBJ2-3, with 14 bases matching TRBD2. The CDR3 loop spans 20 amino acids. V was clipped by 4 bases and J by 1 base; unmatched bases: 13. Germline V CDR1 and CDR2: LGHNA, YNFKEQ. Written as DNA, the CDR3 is TGTGCCAGCAGCCGGGCAAAGACTAGCGGGAGGGTAAATCGCACAGATACGCAGTATTTT. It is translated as CASSRAKTSGRVNRTDTQYF.